This TCR beta chain was captured in a study of shared clonotypes between healthy human individuals. Clones were read by immunoSEQ multiplex PCR, and TCRdb kept only the in-frame ones, dropping some. The sample gives hundreds of thousands of clones, less than 80% of which show up once; roughly 1.9% is in the top ten. The CDR3 sequence is 12 residues long. Trimming took 6 bases from V and 0 from J, leaving 6 bases between them. CDR1 and CDR2 from the germline V gene are SQVTM and ANQGSEA. The sample was memory CD4+ T cells sorted from blood. Specified subset: CD45RA-negative fraction. This receptor was obtained from a woman aged 25-40 years in good health. The rearrangement joins TRBV29-1 to TRBJ1-3; no clear D. In DNA form, the CDR3 reads TGCAGCGTGAGCTTCTCTGGAAACACCATATATTTT. Its translation is CSVSFSGNTIYF.